A selection of T cell receptor beta chains follows, all from one sample in a study of cytomegalovirus exposure and HLA in healthy donors. The repertoire was sequenced with immunoSEQ multiplex PCR; TCRdb's copy has only in-frame clones and lacks some. The sample lists 130,000 to 150,000 clones, 70% to 85% occurring once. Sample: PBMCs. Source of these receptors: a woman aged 60-75 years in good health and CMV-seropositive. Both conserved end residues are part of each CDR3. A D gene is named only where the DNA matches it firmly. Not every row has a clone size; where given, it reads once, few, many or a size class.

cdr3_length,j_call,v_call,clone_size,d_call,cdr3_aa,cdr3_nt
16,TRBJ2-7,TRBV7-3,once,TRBD2,CASSLKLAGGIDEQYF,TGTGCCAGCAGCTTAAAGCTGGCGGGAGGGATTGACGAGCAGTACTTC
16,TRBJ1-1,TRBV19,NA,TRBD1,CASTYSTGGLNTEAFF,TGTGCCAGTACTTATTCGACAGGGGGCCTGAACACTGAAGCTTTCTTT
14,TRBJ1-4,TRBV18,NA,NA,CASSRGGLDEKLFF,TGTGCCAGCTCACGGGGGGGGCTTGACGAAAAACTGTTTTTT
17,TRBJ1-5,TRBV7-2,NA,NA,CASSSFGGLYSNQPQHF,TGTGCCAGCAGCTCGTTTGGGGGACTTTATAGCAATCAGCCCCAGCATTTT
16,TRBJ2-1,TRBV12-5,NA,NA,CASGPRTLGTYNEQFF,TGTGCTAGTGGTCCACGGACTCTTGGGACCTACAATGAGCAGTTCTTC
13,TRBJ2-1,TRBV30,NA,TRBD2,CAWSVLAIDEQFF,TGTGCCTGGAGTGTACTAGCGATAGATGAGCAGTTCTTC
13,TRBJ1-2,TRBV7-2,NA,NA,CASSLASGTGNTF,TGTGCCAGCAGCTTAGCCAGTGGAACAGGGAACACCTTC
14,TRBJ1-2,TRBV7-2,NA,TRBD1,CASSLSTGAYGYTF,TGTGCCAGCAGCTTATCTACAGGGGCCTATGGCTACACCTTC
18,TRBJ2-2,TRBV7-2,NA,TRBD2,CASSLSTSGSRGAGELFF,TGTGCCAGCAGCCTATCGACTAGCGGGAGTAGGGGGGCCGGGGAGCTGTTTTTT
16,TRBJ1-4,TRBV30,few,NA,CAWSVVTGPGAEKLFF,TGTGCCTGGAGTGTAGTAACAGGACCTGGGGCTGAAAAACTGTTTTTT
13,TRBJ2-1,TRBV19,NA,TRBD1,CASSRGQGNEQFF,TGTGCCAGTAGTCGAGGACAGGGGAATGAGCAGTTCTTC
14,TRBJ1-1,TRBV19,NA,NA,CASTVQGSNTEAFF,TGTGCCAGTACGGTTCAGGGATCGAACACTGAAGCTTTCTTT
15,TRBJ2-2,TRBV7-3,few,TRBD2,CASSPGLAGTGELFF,TGTGCCAGCAGCCCTGGACTAGCAGGCACCGGGGAGCTGTTTTTT
13,TRBJ2-7,TRBV30,once,NA,CAWSVVRGYEQYF,TGTGCCTGGAGTGTAGTCAGGGGTTACGAGCAGTACTTC
13,TRBJ2-7,TRBV28,NA,NA,CASSLGTNYEQYF,TGTGCCAGCAGTCTAGGGACAAACTACGAGCAGTACTTC
15,TRBJ2-2,TRBV10-2,NA,TRBD2,CASGASGSRTGELFF,TGCGCCAGCGGGGCTAGCGGGAGTCGGACCGGGGAGCTGTTTTTT
15,TRBJ2-7,TRBV7-9,NA,TRBD2,CASSFPASGSYEQYF,TGTGCCAGCAGCTTTCCAGCTAGCGGATCCTACGAGCAGTACTTC
15,TRBJ2-3,TRBV9,NA,NA,CASSVTGKSTDTQYF,TGTGCCAGCAGTGTGACAGGAAAGAGCACAGATACGCAGTATTTT
15,TRBJ2-7,TRBV4-1,NA,TRBD1,CASSRETGGWNEQYF,TGCGCCAGCAGCCGAGAGACAGGGGGTTGGAACGAGCAGTACTTC
17,TRBJ2-2,TRBV7-6,once,TRBD1,CASSLARTGGTTGELFF,TGTGCCAGCAGCTTAGCTAGGACAGGGGGCACCACCGGGGAGCTGTTTTTT
16,TRBJ2-3,TRBV15,NA,TRBD2,CATSLLQLAVTDTQYF,TGTGCCACCAGCCTCCTCCAACTAGCGGTCACAGATACGCAGTATTTT
15,TRBJ2-7,TRBV7-6,NA,TRBD2,CASSLVSGSSYEQYF,TGTGCCAGCAGCTTAGTTAGCGGGTCATCCTACGAGCAGTACTTC